The 8 T cell receptor beta chains below come from one sample, sequenced in a study of blood T cell repertoires in COVID-19. Using immunoSEQ multiplex PCR, the repertoire was profiled, and TCRdb retains in-frame clones only, with some absent. The sample has roughly 330,000 clones; more than 75% are singletons. Sequencing was carried out using peripheral blood. The receptors stem from a woman between 45 and 65 years old with acute or convalescent COVID-19.

The chain's CDR3 is CASSLSQKNTEAFF. The CDR3 DNA is TGTGCCAGCAGTTTGTCCCAGAAGAACACTGAAGCTTTCTTT. The J gene is TRBJ1-1, the V gene TRBV28; D gene unclear. The germline CDR1 and CDR2 sequences are MDHEN and SYDVKM. CDR3 length equals 14 residues. V dropped 3 bases and J dropped 1 base, with 9 bases sitting between them.

This clone was detected only once. The rearrangement uses TRBV5-5 and TRBJ2-3; a possible D gene is TRBD1 (5 bases). The CDR3 extends over 14 amino acids. Germline-derived CDR1 and CDR2 are SGHKS and YYEKEE (reference sequence). V lost 2 bases and J 1 base, leaving 8 bases between the germline ends. The CDR3 region is CASSLATGTDTQYF. The CDR3 DNA reads TGTGCCAGCAGCTTAGCGACAGGCACAGATACGCAGTATTTT.

V gene TRBV14 combines with J gene TRBJ2-3, with 8 bases fitting TRBD2. CDR1 and CDR2 from the germline V gene are SGHDN and FVKESK. V shed 5 bases and J 0 bases; nucleotides not matched to a gene: 1. This CDR3 region has 14 residues. CDR3 coding DNA: TGTGCCAGCAGCGGCGGGAGGAGCACAGATACGCAGTATTTT. Translated, it gives CASSGGRSTDTQYF.

The chain joins TRBV10-3 to TRBJ2-2, with 8 nucleotides matching TRBD1. The CDR3 consists of 18 residues. The germline gives CDR1 ENHRY, CDR2 SYGVKD. V trimming: 8 bases; J trimming: 5 bases; junction bases outside the gene matches: 19. CDR3 sequence (DNA): TGTGCCATCGGACAGGGTCCGGGACAGAGGTCGTATACCGGGGAGCTGTTTTTT. Amino acid sequence: CAIGQGPGQRSYTGELFF.

This chain connects TRBV5-4 to TRBJ2-3; 10 nucleotides agree with TRBD2. The CDR3 runs 16 residues. The J segment lost 1 base and the V segment lost 1 base, leaving 3 bases of the junction unmatched. CDR1 and CDR2 (germline): SGHNT, YYREEE (reference sequence). CDR3 coding DNA: TGTGCCAGCAGCTTGTTAGCGGGAGGAGGCACAGATACGCAGTATTTT. This gives the protein CASSLLAGGGTDTQYF.

The V gene is TRBV6-8, the J gene TRBJ2-7, with 14 nucleotides matching TRBD2. The CDR3 covers 18 residues. From germline, CDR1 is MNHGY and CDR2 SAAAGT. The junction had 13 bases not matched to a gene; V was cut back by 6 bases and J by 3 bases. CDR3 protein: CASRSGTSGSGANYEQYF. The CDR3 DNA reads as TGTGCCAGCAGATCCGGGACTAGCGGGAGTGGGGCGAACTACGAGCAGTACTTC.

The chain recombines TRBV5-1 with TRBJ2-1; 7 bases align to TRBD1. There are 17 residues in the CDR3. With 1 base clipped from V and 3 bases from J, the junction kept 10 bases outside the gene matches. Per the germline V gene, CDR1 is SGHRS and CDR2 is YFSETQ. CDR3 sequence: CASSLNWDSIFYNEQFF. The CDR3 DNA reads TGCGCCAGCAGCTTGAACTGGGACAGTATCTTCTACAATGAGCAGTTCTTC.

This clone was detected a few times. This chain links TRBV5-1 with TRBJ1-3; weak D call: TRBD1 (6 bases). CDR3 length: 15 amino acids. V was pared by 3 bases and J by 0 bases, with 10 bases between. The germline V gene encodes CDR1 SGHRS and CDR2 YFSETQ. DNA for the CDR3: TGCGCCAGCAGCTCCCAGGGGCGCTCTGGAAACACCATATATTTT. It codes for CASSSQGRSGNTIYF.